The sequence of this T cell receptor (beta chain) was determined in a study of cytomegalovirus exposure and HLA in healthy donors. Using immunoSEQ multiplex PCR, the repertoire was profiled, and TCRdb retains in-frame clones only, with some absent. The data hold 260,000 or so clones, with about 87% observed a single time. The sample taken for sequencing was PBMCs. The sequence came from a man younger than 30 in good health and CMV-seronegative.

For the CDR3, the DNA is TGTGCCAGCAGCTTGAACGGGGGGGCAAAAGAGACCCAGTACTTC. This codes for CASSLNGGAKETQYF. The chain has TRBV7-2 and TRBJ2-5; 8 bases are shared with TRBD2. CDR1 is SGHTA and CDR2 is FQGNSA in the germline V gene. The CDR3 covers 15 residues. V lost 3 bases and J lost 3; bases outside the gene matches: 6.